Presented here are 5 T cell receptor beta chains from one specimen sequenced in a study of control samples from healthy donors and cancer patients (dated by TCRdb to the early 2020s). Library preparation used the immunoSEQ multiplex PCR assay. Imported from immuneACCESS, the table was reduced by TCRdb to in-frame sequences with V and J called. These copies leave out some clones; in studies compared against another copy, an unresolved V gene accounts for under half, and the cause of the remainder is not known. The sample table contains over 100,000 clones; only one count was recorded for about 91% of them. Of the sample, about 2.5% is held by the ten largest clones. The specimen was blood. These receptors were obtained from a woman under 30 in good health.

J is TRBJ2-2 and V is TRBV30; maybe TRBD2 (5 bases). Looked up from germline, CDR1 is GTSNPN and CDR2 is SVGIG (reference sequence). The CDR3 is 14 amino acids. V was cut by 4 bases and J by 4 bases, with 13 bases left in between. The CDR3 loop reads CAWKLASPTGELFF. CDR3 nucleotides: TGTGCCTGGAAGTTGGCTAGCCCCACCGGGGAGCTGTTTTTT.

V usage is TRBV7-9 and J usage is TRBJ1-1, with unresolved D. CDR1 is SEHNR and CDR2 is FQNEAQ in the germline V gene (reference sequence). V lost 0 bases to trimming and J lost 3 bases, with 11 bases between them. The CDR3 totals 15 residues. The CDR3: CASSLANRRDTEAFF. The CDR3, as DNA: TGTGCCAGCAGCTTAGCTAACAGACGGGACACTGAAGCTTTCTTT.

The chain has TRBV28 and TRBJ2-7, with 14 bases aligning to TRBD2. This CDR3 contains 15 residues. Losses at the gene ends were 3 bases for V and 7 bases for J; bases not matched to a gene: 5. Germline values: CDR1 MDHEN, CDR2 SYDVKM. The CDR3 protein is CASSFRGLAGDEQYF. The CDR3 DNA follows: TGTGCCAGCAGTTTTCGGGGACTAGCGGGGGATGAGCAGTACTTC.

The rearrangement links TRBV7-3 to TRBJ2-7; 7 bases line up with TRBD2. The germline V gene encodes CDR1 SGHTA and CDR2 FQGTGA. The CDR3 has 14 amino acids. J lost 6 bases, V lost 6 bases, and 11 bases had no gene match. CDR3 DNA sequence: TGTGCCAGCAGTCCCAGCGGGACCTCTCCCGAGCAGTACTTC. It yields the protein CASSPSGTSPEQYF.

This clone occurred a few times. This chain joins TRBV12-3 or TRBV12-4 and TRBJ1-2, with D possibly matching TRBD1 (5 bases). Trimming pared 7 bases from V and 8 bases from J, leaving 17 bases between. The CDR3 consists of 13 residues. The CDR3 sequence is CASTLGGSGGYTF. CDR3 coding DNA: TGTGCCAGCACCTTGGGGGGGTCGGGAGGCTACACCTTC.